The subject of this entry is one T cell receptor (beta chain). The antigen is undetermined. The treatment is: roughly nine-day PBMC culture with coronavirus spike peptide pools or control peptides (ViraFEST assay). This entry belongs to a study of vaccination and CD4 T cells after COVID-19. The CDR3 is 14 residues long. With 1 base removed from V and 2 bases from J, the gap between germline ends came to 8 bases. The germline CDR1 and CDR2 sequences are MNHNS and SASEGT. An Oncomine TCR Beta short-read assay was used to sequence the DNA from cultured CD4+ T cells. TCRdb analysed the PCR reads with MiXCR anew, one entry per CDR3 protein. This table holds 15,000 to 20,000 distinct CDR3 sequences, 50% found once.

The specimen sequenced was CD4+ T cells from blood, cultured in vitro. The chain uses TRBV6-1 and TRBJ1-2, with D perhaps matching TRBD1 (5 bases). This clonotype originated in a human donor who had recovered from COVID-19. The CDR3 DNA sequence: TGTGCCAGCAGTGAAGGACAGCCCAACTATGGCTACACCTTC. Amino acids: CASSEGQPNYGYTF.